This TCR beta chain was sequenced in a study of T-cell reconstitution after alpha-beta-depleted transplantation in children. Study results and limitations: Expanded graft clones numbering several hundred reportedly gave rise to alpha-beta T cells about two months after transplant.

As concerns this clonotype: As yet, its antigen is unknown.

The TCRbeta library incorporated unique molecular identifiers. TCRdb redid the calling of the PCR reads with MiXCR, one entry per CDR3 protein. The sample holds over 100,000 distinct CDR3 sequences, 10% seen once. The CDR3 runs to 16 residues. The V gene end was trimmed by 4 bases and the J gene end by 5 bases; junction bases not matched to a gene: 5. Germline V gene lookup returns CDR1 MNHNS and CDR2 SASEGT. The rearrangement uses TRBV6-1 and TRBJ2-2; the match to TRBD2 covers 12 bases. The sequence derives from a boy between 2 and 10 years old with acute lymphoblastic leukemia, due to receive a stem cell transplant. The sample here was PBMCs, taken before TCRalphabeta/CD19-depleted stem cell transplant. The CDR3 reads CASSGRTSGTTGELFF. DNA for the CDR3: TGTGCCAGCAGTGGGCGGACTAGCGGGACGACCGGGGAGCTGTTTTTT.